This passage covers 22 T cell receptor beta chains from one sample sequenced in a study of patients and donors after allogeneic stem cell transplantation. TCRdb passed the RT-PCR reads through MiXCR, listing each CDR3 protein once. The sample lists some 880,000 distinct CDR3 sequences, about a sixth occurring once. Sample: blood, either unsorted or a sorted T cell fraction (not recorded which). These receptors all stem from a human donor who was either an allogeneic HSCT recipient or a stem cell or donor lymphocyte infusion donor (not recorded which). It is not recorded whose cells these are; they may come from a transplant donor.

The CDR3 region has the DNA TGTGCCAGCAGACTGGGGAAGTATGGCTACACCTTC. Its protein product is CASRLGKYGYTF. V gene TRBV6-5 combines with J gene TRBJ1-2; D ambiguous. V was pared by 6 bases and J by 5 bases, with 10 bases between. Germline V CDR1 and CDR2: MNHEY, SVGAGI. CDR3 length: 12 amino acids.

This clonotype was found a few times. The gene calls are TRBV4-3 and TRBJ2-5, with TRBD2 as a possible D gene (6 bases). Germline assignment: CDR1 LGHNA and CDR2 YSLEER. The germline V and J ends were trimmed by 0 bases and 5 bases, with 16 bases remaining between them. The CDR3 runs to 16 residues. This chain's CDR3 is CASSQERLVGTETQYF. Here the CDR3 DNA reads TGCGCCAGCAGCCAAGAAAGACTAGTCGGGACCGAGACCCAGTACTTC.

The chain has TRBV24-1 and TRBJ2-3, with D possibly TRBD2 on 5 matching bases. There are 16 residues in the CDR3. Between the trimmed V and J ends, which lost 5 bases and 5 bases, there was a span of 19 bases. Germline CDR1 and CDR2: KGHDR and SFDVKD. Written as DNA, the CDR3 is TGTGCCACCAGTGCGCACGACAAAGTAGGGAGAGATACGCAGTATTTT. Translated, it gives CATSAHDKVGRDTQYF.

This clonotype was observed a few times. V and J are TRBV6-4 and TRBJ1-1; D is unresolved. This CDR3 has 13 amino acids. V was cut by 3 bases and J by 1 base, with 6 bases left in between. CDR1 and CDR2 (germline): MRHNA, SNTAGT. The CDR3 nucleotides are TGTGCCAGCAGTGAGGAGGCGAACACTGAAGCTTTCTTT. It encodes CASSEEANTEAFF.

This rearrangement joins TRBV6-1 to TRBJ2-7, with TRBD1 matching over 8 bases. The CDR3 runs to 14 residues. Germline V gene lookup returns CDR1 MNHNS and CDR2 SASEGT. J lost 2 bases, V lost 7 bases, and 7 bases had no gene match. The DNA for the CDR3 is TGTGCCAGCACCAGAAGGACAGGGCCCTACGAGCAGTACTTC. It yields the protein CASTRRTGPYEQYF.

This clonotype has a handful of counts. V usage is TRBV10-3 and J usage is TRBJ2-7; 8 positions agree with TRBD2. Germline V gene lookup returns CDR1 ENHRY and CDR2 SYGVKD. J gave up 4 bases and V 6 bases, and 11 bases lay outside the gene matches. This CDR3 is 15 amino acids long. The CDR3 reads CAISRTSGRPYEQYF. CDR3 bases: TGTGCCATCAGCAGAACGAGCGGGAGACCATACGAGCAGTACTTC.

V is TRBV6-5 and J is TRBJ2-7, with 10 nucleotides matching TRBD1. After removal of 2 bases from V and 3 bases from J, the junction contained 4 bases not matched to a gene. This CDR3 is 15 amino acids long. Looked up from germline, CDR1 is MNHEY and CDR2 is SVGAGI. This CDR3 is CASSYERDRGYEQYF. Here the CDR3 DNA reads TGTGCCAGCAGTTACGAGAGGGACAGGGGCTACGAGCAGTACTTC.

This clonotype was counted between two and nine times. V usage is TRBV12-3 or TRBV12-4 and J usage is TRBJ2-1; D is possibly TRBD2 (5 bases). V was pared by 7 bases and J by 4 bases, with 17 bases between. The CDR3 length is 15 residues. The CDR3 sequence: CASTPPTGLYNEQFF. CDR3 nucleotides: TGTGCCAGCACACCCCCCACGGGGTTGTACAATGAGCAGTTCTTC.

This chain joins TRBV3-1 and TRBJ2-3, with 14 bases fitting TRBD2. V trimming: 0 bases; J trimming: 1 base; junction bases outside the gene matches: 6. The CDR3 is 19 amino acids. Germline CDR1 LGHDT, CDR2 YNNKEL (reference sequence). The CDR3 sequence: CASSQEGLAGGRGTDTQYF. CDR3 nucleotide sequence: TGTGCCAGCAGCCAAGAAGGACTAGCGGGAGGACGCGGCACAGATACGCAGTATTTT.

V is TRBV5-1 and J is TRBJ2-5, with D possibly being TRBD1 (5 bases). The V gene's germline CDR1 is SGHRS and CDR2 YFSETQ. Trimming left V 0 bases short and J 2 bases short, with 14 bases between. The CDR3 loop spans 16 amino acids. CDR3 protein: CASSLVGQGLQETQYF. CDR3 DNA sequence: TGCGCCAGCAGCTTGGTCGGGCAGGGCCTGCAAGAGACCCAGTACTTC.

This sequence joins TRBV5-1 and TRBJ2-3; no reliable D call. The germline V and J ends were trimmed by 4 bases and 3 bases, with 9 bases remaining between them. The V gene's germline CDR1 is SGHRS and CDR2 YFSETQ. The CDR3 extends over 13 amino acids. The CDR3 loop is CASSQPVTDTQYF. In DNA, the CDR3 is TGCGCCAGCAGCCAGCCCGTTACAGATACGCAGTATTTT. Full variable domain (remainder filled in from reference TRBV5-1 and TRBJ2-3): KAGVTQTPRYLIKTRGQQVTLSCSPISGHRSVSWYQQTPGQGLQFLFEYFSETQRNKGNFPGRFSGRQFSNSRSEMNVSTLELGDSALYLCASSQPVTDTQYFGPGTRLTVL.

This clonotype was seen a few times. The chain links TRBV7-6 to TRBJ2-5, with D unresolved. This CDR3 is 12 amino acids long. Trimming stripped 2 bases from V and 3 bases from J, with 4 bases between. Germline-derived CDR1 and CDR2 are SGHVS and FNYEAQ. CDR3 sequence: CASSLSKETQYF. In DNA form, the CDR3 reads TGTGCCAGCAGCTTAAGCAAAGAGACCCAGTACTTC.

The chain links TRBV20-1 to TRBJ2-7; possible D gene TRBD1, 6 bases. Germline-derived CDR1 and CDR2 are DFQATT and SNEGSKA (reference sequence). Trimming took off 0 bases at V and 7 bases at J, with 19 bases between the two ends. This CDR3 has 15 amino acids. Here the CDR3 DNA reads TGCAGTGCTAGAGAGGCCGCTCGGGACAAGAAAGAGCAGTACTTC. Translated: CSAREAARDKKEQYF.

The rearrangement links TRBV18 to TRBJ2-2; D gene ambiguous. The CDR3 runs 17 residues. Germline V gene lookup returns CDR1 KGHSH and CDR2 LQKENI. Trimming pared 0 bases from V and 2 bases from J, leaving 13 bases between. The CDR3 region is CASSPPLGRPNTGELFF. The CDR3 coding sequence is TGTGCCAGCTCACCACCCCTCGGGCGGCCAAACACCGGGGAGCTGTTTTTT. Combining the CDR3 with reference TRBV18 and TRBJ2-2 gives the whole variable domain NAGVMQNPRHLVRRRGQEARLRCSPMKGHSHVYWYRQLPEEGLKFMVYLQKENIIDESGMPKERFSAEFPKEGPSILRIQQVVRGDSAAYFCASSPPLGRPNTGELFFGEGSRLTVL.

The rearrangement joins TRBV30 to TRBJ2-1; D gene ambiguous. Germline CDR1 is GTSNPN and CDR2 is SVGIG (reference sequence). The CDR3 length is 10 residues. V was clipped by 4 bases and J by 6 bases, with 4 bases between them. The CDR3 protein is CAWKVNEQFF. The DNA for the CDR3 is TGTGCCTGGAAGGTCAATGAGCAGTTCTTC.

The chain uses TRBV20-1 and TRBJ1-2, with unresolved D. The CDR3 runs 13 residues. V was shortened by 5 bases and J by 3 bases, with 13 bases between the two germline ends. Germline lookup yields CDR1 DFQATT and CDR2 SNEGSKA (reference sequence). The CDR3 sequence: CSAQRRADYGYTF. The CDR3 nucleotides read TGCAGTGCTCAACGAAGGGCGGACTATGGCTACACCTTC.

The chain's CDR3 is CAISGEGSTYGYTF. CDR3 coding DNA: TGTGCCATCAGTGGGGAGGGCAGTACCTATGGCTACACCTTC. J is TRBJ1-2 and V is TRBV10-3; D remains unclear. The ends were cut back, 4 bases at V and 4 bases at J, with 13 bases in the middle. Germline lookup yields CDR1 ENHRY and CDR2 SYGVKD. CDR3 length: 14 amino acids.

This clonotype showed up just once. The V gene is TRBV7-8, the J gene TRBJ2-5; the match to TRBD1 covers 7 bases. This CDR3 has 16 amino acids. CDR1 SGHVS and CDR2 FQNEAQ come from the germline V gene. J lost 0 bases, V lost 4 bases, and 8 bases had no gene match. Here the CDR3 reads CASSSQHDRDQETQYF. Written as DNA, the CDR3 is TGTGCCAGCAGCTCCCAACACGACAGGGACCAAGAGACCCAGTACTTC.

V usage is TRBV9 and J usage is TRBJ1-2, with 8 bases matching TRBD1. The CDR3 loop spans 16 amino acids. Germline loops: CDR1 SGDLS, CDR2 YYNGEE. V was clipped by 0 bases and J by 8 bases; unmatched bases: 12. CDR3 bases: TGTGCCAGCAGCGTAGACCCTACAGGGGGTCGTTTGGGCTACACCTTC. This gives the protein CASSVDPTGGRLGYTF.

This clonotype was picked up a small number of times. The CDR3 DNA sequence: TGTGCCAGCAGCACCCCTAGCCGGGGGTACACCGGGGAGCTGTTTTTT. Protein: CASSTPSRGYTGELFF. The chain carries TRBV6-1 and TRBJ2-2, with D tentatively TRBD2 (6 bases). V was trimmed by 6 bases and J by 3 bases, leaving 17 bases between them. Germline values: CDR1 MNHNS, CDR2 SASEGT. The CDR3 extends over 16 amino acids.

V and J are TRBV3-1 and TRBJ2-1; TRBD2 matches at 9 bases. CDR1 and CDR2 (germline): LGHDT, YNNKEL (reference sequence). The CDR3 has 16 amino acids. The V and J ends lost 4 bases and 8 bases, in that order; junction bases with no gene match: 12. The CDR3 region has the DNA TGTGCCAGCAGCCCCCGGAGCGGGAGGATATCCGATGAGCAGTTCTTC. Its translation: CASSPRSGRISDEQFF.

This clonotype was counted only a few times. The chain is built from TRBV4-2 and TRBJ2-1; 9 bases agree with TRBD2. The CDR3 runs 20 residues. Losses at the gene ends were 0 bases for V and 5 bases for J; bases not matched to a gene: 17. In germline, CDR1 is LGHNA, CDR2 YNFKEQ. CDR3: CASSQDPGSGSLRYNNEQFF. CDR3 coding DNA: TGTGCCAGCAGCCAAGATCCCGGTAGCGGGAGCCTCCGATATAACAATGAGCAGTTCTTC.